This T cell receptor beta chain was documented in a study of blood T cell repertoires in COVID-19 (dated by TCRdb to about 2020). For context, the study as a whole: Collaborator samples came from the United States, Italy and Spain and covered acute and convalescent phases of COVID-19. The material from the prospective study consisted of cDNA or gDNA derived from T cells, B-cell-depleted T cells, or PBMCs. Deeply sampled blood TCRbeta repertoires from subjects exposed to, actively infected with, or recovered from COVID-19 were included in the dataset. The repertoires were made available in a free public database intended to serve as a resource for research on the immune response to SARS-CoV-2. Samples came from the ongoing ImmuneRACE study (first 160 participants) plus 1,254 subjects from 6 global collaborators. Sample metadata almost always included a de-identified subject ID, COVID-19 status, age in years and sex. Where available, HLA class I and class II types were obtained from metadata supplied by the sample provider rather than from assay-based typing.

Whole blood was collected in K2EDTA tubes by collaborating institutions according to the institutions' own protocols. For TCRbeta analysis, collaborator samples were shipped as frozen whole blood, as isolated PBMCs, or as DNA extracted from either sample type. V is reduced by 9 bases and J by 7 bases, leaving a spacing of 16 bases between them. CDR1 and CDR2 were assigned from the germline V gene as KGHSH and LQKENI. The CDR3 spans 13 residues, from the cysteine through the phenylalanine. Just CDR3 DNA is preserved here, 39 bases in frame from base 1. TCRbeta CDR3 regions were amplified from genomic DNA using the immunoSEQ Assay, a bias-controlled multiplex PCR. As for the authors' bioinformatics: The number of nucleated cells in each sample was estimated by amplification of reference gene primers within the assay. To quantify the absolute abundance of each unique TCRbeta CDR3 rearrangement, sequence reads were collapsed and filtered. Productive Simpson clonality was computed per sample as the square root of Simpson's diversity index over productive rearrangements. TCRdb stores this immuneACCESS table with in-frame sequences only. Part of the clones is absent; in the studies checked, under half of the shortfall reflects unresolved V genes, and no reason is known for the rest. V, J and clone size reflect that table, while D and trimming were determined from the DNA. This sample gives about 260,000 clones in total; approximately 84% of them show up just once. Jointly, the top ten make up about 2% of the sample.

Results the study describes overall, beyond this receptor: How much clinical and demographic metadata was included differed by source and by participant, and the metadata was provided uncurated.

In regard to this clone: Its antigen has not been determined. Per-nucleotide qualities are absent, and no much larger clonotype sits a single base away.

Sequenced sample: peripheral blood. The receptor comes from a woman older than 75 with acute or convalescent COVID-19. The V and J genes are TRBV18 and TRBJ2-1, with the D gene not clear enough to name. The CDR3 corresponds to CASIAQAENEQFF. The nucleotide sequence reads as follows: TGTGCCAGTATCGCTCAGGCCGAAAATGAGCAGTTCTTC.